The present T cell receptor beta chain was sequenced within a study of blood T cell repertoires in COVID-19. Overall study context: From T cells, B-cell-depleted T cells, or PBMCs came the material, which was cDNA or gDNA.

V was shortened by 2 bases and J by 7 bases, with 11 bases between the two germline ends. The CDR3 is made up of 13 amino acids. Germline-derived CDR1 and CDR2 are MNHEY and SVGAGI. Measured with immunoSEQ multiplex PCR; TCRdb has only the in-frame clones, and not every one. Of 100,000 to 150,000 clones listed, approximately 84% were seen once; the top ten hold over 1.1%. Specimen: peripheral blood. The rearrangement uses TRBV6-5 and TRBJ1-1; D unresolved. This receptor was taken from a man in his 60s with acute or convalescent COVID-19. CDR3 coding DNA: TGTGCCAGCAGTTACGCGAGGCGAAATGAAGCTTTCTTT. This encodes CASSYARRNEAFF.